These T cell receptor beta chains were read from a single sample in a study of T cells in Graves' hyperthyroidism and ophthalmopathy. TCRdb recomputed calls from the multiplex PCR reads with MiXCR, one row per CDR3 protein. The table records some 370,000 distinct CDR3 sequences, around 15% of them present only once. The sequenced sample consisted of blood. The receptors were sampled from a man aged 45-65 years with Graves' ophthalmopathy. The CDR3 runs from the conserved cysteine through the conserved F or W. A D gene is named only where the DNA matches it firmly.

.	TRBJ2-7	TRBV20-1	CSASGGPEYEQYF
TRBD2	TRBJ2-7	TRBV10-3	CAISGGLAGNYEQYF
.	TRBJ2-7	TRBV12-3/TRBV12-4	CASSLGDQNYEQYF
.	TRBJ2-7	TRBV4-1	CASSQSGTQTYEQYF
TRBD2	TRBJ2-3	TRBV29-1	CSVEETGTSGTDTQYF
.	TRBJ2-5	TRBV10-3	CAISESGEETQYF
.	TRBJ2-1	TRBV5-4	CASSDVLSREQFF
.	TRBJ1-2	TRBV5-1	CASSLSPNYGYTF
.	TRBJ2-5	TRBV18	CASSPHKQETQYF
.	TRBJ2-2	TRBV12-3/TRBV12-4	CASSSRRPRVRGTGELFF
TRBD2	TRBJ2-3	TRBV30	CAWSASRASGRYTQYF
.	TRBJ2-7	TRBV3-1	CASSQGKSYEQYF
.	TRBJ2-1	TRBV15	CATSRVSGVIYNEQFF
TRBD1	TRBJ1-2	TRBV19	CASSINRGTNYGYTF
TRBD2	TRBJ2-2	TRBV27	CASNRTSGNTGELFF
TRBD2	TRBJ2-2	TRBV5-4	CASSAGLAGVTGELFF
TRBD1	TRBJ2-7	TRBV30	CAWSRSSFAGGLYEQYF